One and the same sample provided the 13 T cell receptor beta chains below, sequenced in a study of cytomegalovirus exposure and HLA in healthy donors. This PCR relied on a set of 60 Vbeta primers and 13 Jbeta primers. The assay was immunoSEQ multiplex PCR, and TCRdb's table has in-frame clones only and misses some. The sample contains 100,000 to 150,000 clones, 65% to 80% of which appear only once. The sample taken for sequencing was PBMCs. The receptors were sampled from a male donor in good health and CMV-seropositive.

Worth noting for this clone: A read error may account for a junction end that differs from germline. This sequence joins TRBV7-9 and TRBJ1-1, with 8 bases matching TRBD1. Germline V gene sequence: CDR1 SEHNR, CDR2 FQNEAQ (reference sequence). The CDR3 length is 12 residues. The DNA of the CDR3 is TGTTCCAGCAGCTTGGGACAGGATGAAGCTTTCTTT. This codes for CSSSLGQDEAFF. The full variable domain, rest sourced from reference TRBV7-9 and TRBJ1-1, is DTGVSQNPRHKITKRGQNVTFRCDPISEHNRLYWYRQTLGQGPEFLTYFQNEAQLEKSRLLSDRFSAERPKGSFSTLEIQRTEQGDSAMYLCSSSLGQDEAFFGQGTRLTVV.

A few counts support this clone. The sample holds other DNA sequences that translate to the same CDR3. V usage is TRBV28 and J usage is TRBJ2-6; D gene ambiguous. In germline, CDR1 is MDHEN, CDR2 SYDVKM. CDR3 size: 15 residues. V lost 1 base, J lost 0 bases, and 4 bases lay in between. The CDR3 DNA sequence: TGTGCCAGCAGTTTATCCCTCTCTGGGGCCAACGTCCTGACTTTC. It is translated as CASSLSLSGANVLTF.

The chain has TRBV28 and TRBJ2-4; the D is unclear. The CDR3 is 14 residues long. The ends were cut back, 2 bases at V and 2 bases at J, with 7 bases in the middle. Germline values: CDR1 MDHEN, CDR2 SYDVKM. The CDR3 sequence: CASSLVEPKNIQYF. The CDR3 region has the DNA TGTGCCAGCAGTTTAGTGGAGCCCAAAAACATTCAGTACTTC.

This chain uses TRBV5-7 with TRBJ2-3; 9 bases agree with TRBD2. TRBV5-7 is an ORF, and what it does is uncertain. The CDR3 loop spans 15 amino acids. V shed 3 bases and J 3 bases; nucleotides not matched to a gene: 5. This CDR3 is CASSSRGGETDTQYF. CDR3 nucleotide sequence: TGTGCCAGCAGCTCCCGCGGGGGGGAAACAGATACGCAGTATTTT.

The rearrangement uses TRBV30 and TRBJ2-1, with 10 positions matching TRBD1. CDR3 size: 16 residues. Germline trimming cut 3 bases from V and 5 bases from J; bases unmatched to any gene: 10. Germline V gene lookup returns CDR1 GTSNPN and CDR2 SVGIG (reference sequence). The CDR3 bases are TGTGCCTGGAGGACAGGGGGCCCAACGTATAACAATGAGCAGTTCTTC. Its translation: CAWRTGGPTYNNEQFF.

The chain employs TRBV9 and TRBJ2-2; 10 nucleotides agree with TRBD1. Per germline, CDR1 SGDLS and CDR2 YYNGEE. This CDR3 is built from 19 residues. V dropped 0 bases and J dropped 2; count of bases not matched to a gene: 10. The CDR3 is CASSVGTQTGGLNTGELFF. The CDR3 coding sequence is TGTGCCAGCAGCGTAGGGACCCAGACAGGGGGCCTAAACACCGGGGAGCTGTTTTTT.

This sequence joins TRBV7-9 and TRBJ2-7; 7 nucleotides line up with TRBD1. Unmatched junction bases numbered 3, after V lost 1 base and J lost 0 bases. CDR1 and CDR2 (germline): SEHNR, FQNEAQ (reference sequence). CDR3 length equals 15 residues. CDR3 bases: TGTGCCAGCAGCTTAGGACAGGGTACCTCCTACGAGCAGTACTTC. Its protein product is CASSLGQGTSYEQYF.

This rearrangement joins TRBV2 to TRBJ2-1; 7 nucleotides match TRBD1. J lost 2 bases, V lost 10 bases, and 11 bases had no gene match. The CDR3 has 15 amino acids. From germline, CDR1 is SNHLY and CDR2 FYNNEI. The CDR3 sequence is CATILDRATYNEQFF. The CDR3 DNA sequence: TGTGCCACCATTTTAGACAGGGCAACCTACAATGAGCAGTTCTTC.

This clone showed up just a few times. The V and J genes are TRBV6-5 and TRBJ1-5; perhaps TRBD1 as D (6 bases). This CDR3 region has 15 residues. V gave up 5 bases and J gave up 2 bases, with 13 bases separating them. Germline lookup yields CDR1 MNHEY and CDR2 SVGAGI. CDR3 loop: CASSGRTEGNQPQHF. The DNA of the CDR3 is TGTGCCAGCAGTGGCCGGACAGAAGGCAATCAGCCCCAGCATTTT.

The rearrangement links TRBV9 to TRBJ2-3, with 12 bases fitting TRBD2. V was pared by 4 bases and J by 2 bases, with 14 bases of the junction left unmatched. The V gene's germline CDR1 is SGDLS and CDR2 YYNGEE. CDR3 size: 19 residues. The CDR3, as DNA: TGTGCCAGCAGCCGAACTCAATTGACTAGCGGGGGCCTCACAGATACGCAGTATTTT. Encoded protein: CASSRTQLTSGGLTDTQYF.

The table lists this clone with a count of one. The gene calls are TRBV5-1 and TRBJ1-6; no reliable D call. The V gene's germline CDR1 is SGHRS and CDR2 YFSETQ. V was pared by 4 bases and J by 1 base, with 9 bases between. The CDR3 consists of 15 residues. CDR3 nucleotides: TGCGCCAGCAGCGTGGACGAGTCCTATAATTCACCCCTCCACTTT. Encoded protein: CASSVDESYNSPLHF.

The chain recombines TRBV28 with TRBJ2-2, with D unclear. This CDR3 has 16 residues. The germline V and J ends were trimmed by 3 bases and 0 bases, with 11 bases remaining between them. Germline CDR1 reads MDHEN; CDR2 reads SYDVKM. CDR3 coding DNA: TGTGCCAGCAGTTTTGCGCAGAGCGCGAACACCGGGGAGCTGTTTTTT. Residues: CASSFAQSANTGELFF.

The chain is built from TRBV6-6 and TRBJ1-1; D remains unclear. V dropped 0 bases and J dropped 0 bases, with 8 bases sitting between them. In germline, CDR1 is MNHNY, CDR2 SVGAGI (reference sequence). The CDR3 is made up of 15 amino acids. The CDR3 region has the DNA TGTGCCAGCAGTTACTCGAGCCGAATGAACACTGAAGCTTTCTTT. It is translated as CASSYSSRMNTEAFF.